These T cell receptor beta chains were read from a single sample in a study of cytomegalovirus exposure and HLA in healthy donors. The method was immunoSEQ multiplex PCR; TCRdb's version includes in-frame clones alone and lacks a portion of them. In the table there are 98,000 or so clones, roughly four fifths of which are singletons. The sequencing input was PBMCs. The source of these receptors is a human donor in good health. CDR3s include the opening cysteine and the closing phenylalanine or tryptophan. Not all rows give a size; the values are once, few, many and, for expanded clones, a class.

v_call	clone_size	j_call	cdr3_aa
TRBV9	once	.	CASSVGAGAYEQYF
TRBV10-3	.	TRBJ1-1	CAISATGGPNTEAFF
TRBV19	once	TRBJ2-2	CASSISRSGELFF
TRBV7-2	.	.	CASSLPAFPYEQYF
TRBV9	.	TRBJ2-4	CASSGRAQASGGARNIQYF
TRBV6-1	.	TRBJ2-7	CASRETTEQYF
TRBV7-9	.	TRBJ1-4	CASSLEGGSQEKLFF
TRBV4-2	.	TRBJ2-3	CASSQVVRGGSTDTQYF
TRBV12-5	.	TRBJ2-5	CASGLASDRRETQYF
TRBV29-1	few	TRBJ1-4	CSVESGQAFNEKLFF
TRBV18	few	TRBJ1-5	CASSPTGGNQPQHF
TRBV2	.	TRBJ2-1	CASTSFREQFF
TRBV29-1	.	TRBJ2-5	CSVKTGALETQYF
TRBV7-2	.	TRBJ2-2	CASSLGPGTSNTGELFF
TRBV7-2	once	TRBJ2-3	CASSLAGGPIGTQYF
TRBV7-9	.	TRBJ2-1	CASSLGRKGFF
TRBV10-2	.	TRBJ2-1	CASSGTGTSGSLGSYNEQFF
TRBV15	.	TRBJ2-5	CATSRARQGRETQYF
TRBV27	once	TRBJ2-2	CASSLVAGTTNTGELFF
TRBV19	.	TRBJ1-5	CASSSSGGTSNQPQHF
TRBV7-9	.	TRBJ2-6	CASSRESTGLAGANVLTF
TRBV29-1	once	TRBJ2-7	CSVAGTGLNEQYF
TRBV11-2	.	TRBJ2-3	CASSLGGGASRTDTQYF
TRBV15	.	TRBJ2-7	CATSRVAGGFYEQYF
TRBV15	.	TRBJ1-1	CATSRDESVPNTEAFF
TRBV7-2	.	TRBJ2-5	CASSLVSGRVETQYF
TRBV5-1	once	TRBJ1-1	CASSPDRVWGTEAFF
TRBV14	.	TRBJ2-5	CASSGGQDQETQYF
TRBV5-4	.	TRBJ2-1	CASSPLLAGGNEQFF
TRBV7-9	.	TRBJ2-1	CASIGGAGRWNEQFF
TRBV27	.	TRBJ2-7	CASSISGTDSSEQYF
TRBV2	.	TRBJ2-5	CASSDLPRQTLGETQYF
TRBV5-6	.	TRBJ1-4	CASSSGQGVREKLFF
TRBV5-1	.	TRBJ2-5	CASSLVAMEETQYF
TRBV7-9	.	TRBJ2-1	CASSSGNEQFF
TRBV6-1	.	TRBJ2-1	CASSGTTEEGFF
TRBV6-6	.	TRBJ2-1	CASSYSGLAGGNEQFF
TRBV12-5	.	TRBJ2-7	CASGLAAGVEQYF